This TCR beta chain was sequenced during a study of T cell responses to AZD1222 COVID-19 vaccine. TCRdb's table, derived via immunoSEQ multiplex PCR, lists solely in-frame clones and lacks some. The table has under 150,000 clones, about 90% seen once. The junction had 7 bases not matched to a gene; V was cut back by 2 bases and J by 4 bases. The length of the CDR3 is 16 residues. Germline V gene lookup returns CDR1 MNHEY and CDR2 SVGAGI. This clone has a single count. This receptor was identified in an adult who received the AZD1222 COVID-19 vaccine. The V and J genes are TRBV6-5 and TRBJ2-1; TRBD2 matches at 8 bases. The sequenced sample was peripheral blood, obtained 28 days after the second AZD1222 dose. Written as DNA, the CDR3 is TGTGCCAGCAGTTACACGAGTAGCGGGATGTACAATGAGCAGTTCTTC. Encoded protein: CASSYTSSGMYNEQFF.